The clone carrying this T cell receptor beta chain was seen repeatedly, ten times or more. Its antigen is as yet unknown. These data originate in a study of post-analysis software for immune sequencing data. Study at large: Relapsing-remitting, secondary progressive and progressive-relapsing courses of multiple sclerosis were included. Study observations and caveats: Normalized Chao1 diversity in multiple sclerosis patients fell significantly below that of controls. Patients used a few TRBV segments, including TRBV5-6, TRBV5-1 and TRBV20-1, more often than controls. Pronounced co-clustering by F measure was evident among identically batched samples.

The V gene's germline CDR1 is DFQATT and CDR2 SNEGSKA (reference sequence). V lost 8 bases and J lost 0; bases outside the gene matches: 11. The CDR3 is 15 residues long. Included in the TCR beta cDNA libraries were unique molecular identifiers. Roughly 490,000 cDNA molecules came from 1 to 10 million T cells. TCRdb re-analysed the PCR reads in MiXCR, keeping a single row per CDR3 protein. The table shows roughly 170,000 distinct CDR3 sequences, with approximately 31% occurring only once. The sequencing input was blood. The sequence derives from a girl under 18 with multiple sclerosis. The chain recombines TRBV20-1 with TRBJ2-3; 7 bases agree with TRBD1. The CDR3: CSPRQQGSSTDTQYF. The CDR3 DNA follows: TGCAGTCCACGACAACAGGGGTCCAGCACAGATACGCAGTATTTT.